This T cell receptor beta chain was recorded in a study of T cell repertoires in aging, cancer and after chemotherapy. This clonotype is labeled large. Antigen: not known. Its ends do not fully match the called genes, so a read error is possible. The template was genomic DNA from peripheral blood, not RNA. Study results and caveats: Loss of evenness, beyond lost richness, contributed to age-related TCR diversity decline in cancer patients.

There are 14 residues in the CDR3. Germline V gene data show CDR1 as MNHNS and CDR2 as SASEGT. TRB rearrangements spanning V, D and J were amplified using mixed TRB-A/B primers. TCRdb reprocessed the multiplex PCR reads with MiXCR, giving one entry per CDR3 protein. The sample has fewer than 2,000 distinct CDR3 sequences; roughly a quarter are singletons. The origin of this receptor is a human donor with a blood cancer. Sequencing was performed on blood. This rearrangement joins TRBV6-1 to TRBJ2-3, with no clear D. DNA for the CDR3: TGTGCCAGCAGAGAAGGAGCTAGCACAGATACGCAGTATTTT. Amino acids: CASREGASTDTQYF.